This T cell receptor (beta chain) was sequenced in a study of CXCR3-negative and CXCR3-positive naive CD8 T cells. Study outcomes and limitations: Much lower diversity was found in memory CD8+ cells, while both naive subsets had comparably high diversity. Expression of CXCR3 was partially reduced after cryopreservation, and fresh PBMCs were used in most assays. Similar TRBV-TRBJ usage was seen in naive cells (both CXCR3-negative and CXCR3-positive), but memory cells differed.

As to this clonotype: The antigen is unknown.

Carrying UMI labels, the TRB cDNA libraries were prepared through 5' RACE. TCRdb reprocessed the 5' RACE reads and keeps a single row for each CDR3 protein, giving no DNA. The repertoire table contains under 85,000 distinct CDR3 sequences. CDR1 and CDR2 from the germline V gene are MNHNY and SVGAGI (reference sequence). The CDR3 spans 15 residues. Approximately 270,000 cells per CD8+ T cell subset were flow-sorted in triplicate. The source of this sequence is a human donor in good health. Some clones in this sample may be carry-over from other donors' samples. Source material: naive CXCR3- CD8+ T cells from blood. Subset reported: CD45RO-CCR7+CD27+CD95- naive CD8+ T cells lacking CXCR3 (TNR3-). This chain links TRBV6-6 with TRBJ2-7; TCRdb designates TRBD2, a call that cannot be tested without DNA. The CDR3 sequence: CASGSGTEDFYEQYF.